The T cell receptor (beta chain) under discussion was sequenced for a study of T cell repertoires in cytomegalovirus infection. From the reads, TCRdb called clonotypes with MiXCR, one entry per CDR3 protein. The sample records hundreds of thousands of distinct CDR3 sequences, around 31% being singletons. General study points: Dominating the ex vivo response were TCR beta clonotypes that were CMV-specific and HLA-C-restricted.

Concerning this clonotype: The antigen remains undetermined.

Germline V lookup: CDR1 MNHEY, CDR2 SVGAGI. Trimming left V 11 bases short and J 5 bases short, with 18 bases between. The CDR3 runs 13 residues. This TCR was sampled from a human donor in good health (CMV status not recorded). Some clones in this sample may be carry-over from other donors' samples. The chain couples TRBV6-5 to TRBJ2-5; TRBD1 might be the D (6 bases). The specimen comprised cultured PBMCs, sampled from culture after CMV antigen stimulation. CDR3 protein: CARHATGLETQYF. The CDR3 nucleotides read TGTGCCCGTCATGCAACAGGGTTGGAGACCCAGTACTTC.